The clone carrying this T cell receptor (beta chain) has a count of ten or more. Germline assignment: CDR1 SGHRS and CDR2 YFSETQ. This CDR3 spans 13 amino acids. V gave up 6 bases and J gave up 0 bases, with 9 bases separating them. The data were taken from a study of shared clonotypes between healthy human individuals. Tens of thousands of T cell genomes, or approximately 300 ng DNA, went into replicate PCRs of unsorted PBMC. Here immunoSEQ multiplex PCR was the method, and the copy in TCRdb shows in-frame clones only, minus some. The sample holds around 440,000 clones, 75% to 80% seen once. The chain couples TRBV5-1 to TRBJ1-1, with D hard to call. The origin of this receptor is a woman aged 40 to 49 in good health. Some clones in this sample may be carry-over from other donors' samples. Sequencing used PBMCs. CDR3 region: CASTWVMNTEAFF. In nucleotides, the CDR3 is TGCGCCAGCACCTGGGTGATGAACACTGAAGCTTTCTTT. Complete variable domain (other parts from reference TRBV5-1 and TRBJ1-1): KAGVTQTPRYLIKTRGQQVTLSCSPISGHRSVSWYQQTPGQGLQFLFEYFSETQRNKGNFPGRFSGRQFSNSRSEMNVSTLELGDSALYLCASTWVMNTEAFFGQGTRLTVV.